This TCR beta chain comes out of a study of T cell repertoires in cytomegalovirus infection (dated by TCRdb to 2018 to 2020). Regarding the study in general: Donor HLA type was relevant to the analysis, as public TCR beta signatures indicated carriage of CMV infection together with the matching HLA type.

Many counts were recorded for this clonotype. This clone's antigen is unknown. No base quality values were provided; no much bigger clone lies one nucleotide off. Instrument used: Illumina HiSeq 1500. TCRdb reworked the public reads: Q25 trimming with fastp, MiXCR clone assembly, productive beta chains retained. Records with the same CDR3 protein are collapsed into one entry carrying the most frequent genes and DNA. The sample table records about 360,000 distinct CDR3 sequences; around a sixth of these occur just once. Approximately 10% of the sample is held by the ten biggest clonotypes. Overall study results and their limits: In both this cohort and an independent cohort of 300 to 450 donors, the cumulative frequency of public TCR beta family members distinguished carriers of CMV infection plus the relevant HLA type. The ex vivo response was dominated by HLA-C-restricted CMV-specific TCR beta clonotypes, which also provided the single most frequent clonotype in two of eight donors.

Sequences were obtained from PBMCs. This sequence originates from a human donor in good health (CMV status not recorded). Some clones in this sample may be carry-over from other donors' samples.

The CDR3 is CASSDPFPGGGDTQYF. Here is the DNA: TGTGCCAGCAGTGACCCCTTTCCGGGGGGTGGAGATACGCAGTATTTT. Recombination joined TRBV2 with TRBJ2-3, with 7 middle bases fitting TRBD2. There are 16 amino acids in the CDR3, from cysteine to phenylalanine inclusive. The kept DNA is CDR3 alone, 48 bases in frame from the first base. The germline V gene gives CDR1 as SNHLY and CDR2 as FYNNEI. Here V drops 3 bases and J drops 5 bases, and the junction holds 11 bases not matched to any gene. When the CDR3 is completed using the reference TRBV2 and TRBJ2-3 genes on either side, the full variable domain is EPEVTQTPSHQVTQMGQEVILRCVPISNHLYFYWYRQILGQKVEFLVSFYNNEISEKSEIFDDQFSVERPDGSNFTLKIRSTKLEDSAMYFCASSDPFPGGGDTQYFGPGTRLTVL.